The 18 T cell receptor beta chains below all came from one sample that was sequenced in a study of T cell responses to AZD1222 COVID-19 vaccine. Method: immunoSEQ multiplex PCR; TCRdb's copy keeps in-frame clones and lacks some. The sample holds under 130,000 clones, about 91% seen once. Sequenced material: peripheral blood, taken 28 days after the second AZD1222 dose. Source of these receptors: an adult who received the AZD1222 COVID-19 vaccine.

The chain combines TRBV28 with TRBJ1-5, with 9 bases aligning to TRBD1. This CDR3 spans 14 amino acids. Looked up from germline, CDR1 is MDHEN and CDR2 is SYDVKM. Trimming at V came to 5 bases and at J to 2 bases, leaving 1 base not matched to a gene. CDR3 sequence reads: CASSRQGGNQPQHF. The CDR3 nucleotides are TGTGCCAGCAGTAGACAGGGGGGCAATCAGCCCCAGCATTTT.

This chain uses TRBV7-3 with TRBJ2-3; 7 bases map to TRBD2. The J segment lost 6 bases and the V segment lost 5 bases, leaving 11 bases of the junction unmatched. This CDR3 has 15 amino acids. Germline V gene data show CDR1 as SGHTA and CDR2 as FQGTGA. The CDR3 region is CASSQSSVAGDTQYF. CDR3 nucleotides: TGTGCCAGCAGCCAATCGTCGGTAGCGGGTGATACGCAGTATTTT.

The V gene is TRBV7-2, the J gene TRBJ2-2; 9 bases fit TRBD2. This CDR3 region has 17 residues. CDR1 is SGHTA and CDR2 is FQGNSA in the germline V gene. Unmatched junction bases numbered 11, after V lost 5 bases and J lost 4 bases. The CDR3 here is CASSPRGGRAPTGELFF. CDR3 bases: TGTGCCAGCAGCCCCAGGGGCGGGAGGGCTCCCACCGGGGAGCTGTTTTTT.

The genes are TRBV7-9 and TRBJ2-7; D is undetermined. V gave up 0 bases and J gave up 0 bases, with 15 bases separating them. The CDR3 has 17 residues. Germline assignment: CDR1 SEHNR and CDR2 FQNEAQ (reference sequence). The CDR3, as DNA: TGTGCCAGCAGCTTAGCAGGGTGGGGTATGACCTCCTACGAGCAGTACTTC. The encoded protein is CASSLAGWGMTSYEQYF.

This clone came up once. This rearrangement joins TRBV7-2 to TRBJ1-4; D not resolved. Per the germline V gene, CDR1 is SGHTA and CDR2 is FQGNSA. This CDR3 has 14 residues. Trimming removed 2 bases from V and 8 bases from J, with 12 bases in between. CDR3 sequence: CASSLSGRAEKLFF. The CDR3 bases are TGTGCCAGCAGCTTAAGCGGACGGGCGGAAAAACTGTTTTTT.

This sequence joins TRBV5-1 and TRBJ1-1; 9 nucleotides line up with TRBD1. The CDR3 is 16 amino acids. V was clipped by 0 bases and J by 6 bases; unmatched bases: 9. The germline V gene has CDR1 SGHRS and CDR2 YFSETQ. The CDR3 here is CASSLGTGTGTSEAFF. The CDR3 DNA is TGCGCCAGCAGCTTGGGCACCGGGACAGGGACCTCTGAAGCTTTCTTT.

This rearrangement joins TRBV6-2 or TRBV6-3 to TRBJ1-5, with 8 nucleotides matching TRBD1. V was clipped by 4 bases and J by 6 bases; unmatched bases: 5. CDR1 is MNHEY, CDR2 SVGEGT, per germline. The CDR3 contains 14 residues. For the CDR3, the DNA is TGTGCCAGCAGTTCAGGGGGCGCGGGTCAGCCCCAGCATTTT. This sequence encodes CASSSGGAGQPQHF.

The J gene is TRBJ1-1, the V gene TRBV29-1, with 7 nucleotides matching TRBD1. Trimming took 7 bases from V and 5 from J; bases not matched to a gene: 10. Germline CDR1 is SQVTM and CDR2 is ANQGSEA. The length of the CDR3 is 13 residues. The DNA of the CDR3 is TGCAGCGCACAGGGGTATGAACGGACTGAAGCTTTCTTT. Protein: CSAQGYERTEAFF. Full variable domain (outside the CDR3, taken from reference TRBV29-1 and TRBJ1-1): SAVISQKPSRDICQRGTSLTIQCQVDSQVTMMFWYRQQPGQSLTLIATANQGSEATYESGFVIDKFPISRPNLTFSTLTVSNMSPEDSSIYLCSAQGYERTEAFFGQGTRLTVV.

The chain is built from TRBV5-1 and TRBJ2-2, with 14 bases lining up with TRBD2. The length of the CDR3 is 17 residues. CDR1 is SGHRS and CDR2 is YFSETQ in the germline V gene. V was clipped by 4 bases and J by 2 bases; unmatched bases: 4. CDR3 sequence (DNA): TGCGCCAGCAGCACTGGGACTAGCGGGGGAAACACCGGGGAGCTGTTTTTT. This encodes CASSTGTSGGNTGELFF.

The chain links TRBV4-2 to TRBJ1-2; D remains unclear. The CDR3 is 14 amino acids. Germline CDR1 and CDR2: LGHNA and YNFKEQ. Trimming shortened V by 0 bases and J by 4 bases, and 9 bases separated the two germline ends. CDR3 bases: TGTGCCAGCAGCCAAGATGTGAGGACCTATGGCTACACCTTC. This sequence encodes CASSQDVRTYGYTF.

This clone was counted once. V usage is TRBV11-2 and J usage is TRBJ1-2, with D uncertain. The CDR3 consists of 12 residues. V lost 2 bases and J 5 bases, leaving 6 bases between the germline ends. Germline values: CDR1 SGHAT, CDR2 FQNNGV. CDR3 DNA: TGTGCCAGCAGCTTAAGTTCTTATGGCTACACCTTC. This sequence encodes CASSLSSYGYTF.

The genes are TRBV28 and TRBJ1-5; maybe TRBD1 (5 bases). V was pared by 7 bases and J by 0 bases, with 25 bases between. Germline-derived CDR1 and CDR2 are MDHEN and SYDVKM. The CDR3 has 19 residues. CDR3 bases: TGTGCCAGCATTCCTGGGCTGGGGGTTGTGATCTATAGCAATCAGCCCCAGCATTTT. Translating it yields CASIPGLGVVIYSNQPQHF.

The rearrangement uses TRBV28 and TRBJ2-3; D may be TRBD1 (5 bases). The germline gives CDR1 MDHEN, CDR2 SYDVKM. The CDR3 is 13 residues long. The germline V and J ends were trimmed by 6 bases and 5 bases, with 12 bases remaining between them. The CDR3 reads CASSLLQGDTQYF. In nucleotides, the CDR3 is TGTGCCAGCAGCCTTCTTCAGGGAGATACGCAGTATTTT.

The J gene is TRBJ2-3, the V gene TRBV20-1, with a possible D match to TRBD1 (5 bases). Germline lookup yields CDR1 DFQATT and CDR2 SNEGSKA (reference sequence). Trimming shortened V by 3 bases and J by 2 bases, and 15 bases separated the two germline ends. The CDR3 covers 15 residues. Here the CDR3 DNA reads TGCAGTGCTAGTGACAGAGGAGCTCACACAGATACGCAGTATTTT. It yields the protein CSASDRGAHTDTQYF.

The chain combines TRBV7-9 with TRBJ1-6; 10 bases map to TRBD1. Trimming took 11 bases from V and 10 from J; bases not matched to a gene: 11. The germline V gene has CDR1 SEHNR and CDR2 FQNEAQ (reference sequence). The CDR3 extends over 14 amino acids. CDR3 nucleotide sequence: TGTGCCTCCAATACCGGGACAGGGGTCTCACCCCTCCACTTT. The encoded protein is CASNTGTGVSPLHF.

This clone has just one count. J is TRBJ2-1 and V is TRBV7-9, with D hard to call. Germline V lookup: CDR1 SEHNR, CDR2 FQNEAQ (reference sequence). V lost 7 bases to trimming and J lost 6 bases, with 16 bases between them. The CDR3 sequence is 14 residues long. The CDR3 nucleotides are TGTGCCAGCATCCCTCTTGCTACCGGCAATGAGCAGTTCTTC. As protein: CASIPLATGNEQFF. The whole variable domain, remainder taken from reference TRBV7-9 and TRBJ2-1, is DTGVSQNPRHKITKRGQNVTFRCDPISEHNRLYWYRQTLGQGPEFLTYFQNEAQLEKSRLLSDRFSAERPKGSFSTLEIQRTEQGDSAMYLCASIPLATGNEQFFGPGTRLTVL.

Here the CDR3 reads CASNSFADRGSYEQYF. CDR3 in DNA: TGTGCCAGCAACTCTTTCGCCGACAGGGGCTCCTACGAGCAGTACTTC. V gene TRBV28 combines with J gene TRBJ2-7; TRBD1 matches at 8 bases. The CDR3 has 16 amino acids. The trim removed 7 bases at V and 0 bases at J, leaving 11 bases unmatched. Germline V gene sequence: CDR1 MDHEN, CDR2 SYDVKM.

The chain couples TRBV7-2 to TRBJ1-1, with 10 bases fitting TRBD1. The CDR3 has 17 residues. The germline gives CDR1 SGHTA, CDR2 FQGNSA. The ends lost 3 bases at V and 2 bases at J; junction bases unmatched: 9. CDR3 sequence: CASSLGFGTGENTEAFF. The CDR3 region has the DNA TGTGCCAGCAGCTTGGGGTTCGGGACAGGGGAAAACACTGAAGCTTTCTTT.